Listed here are 22 T cell receptor beta chains from one sample, sequenced in a study of T cell clonality in common variable immunodeficiency. This table comes from immunoSEQ multiplex PCR, and its TCRdb copy is limited to in-frame clones, with some not included. Listed for the sample are 55,000 or so clones, none seen a single time. Sequenced sample: peripheral blood mononuclear cells. The receptors shown here come from a person aged 18 to 75 in good health.

Many counts were recorded for this clone. Read sequence stops 3 residues before the CDR3 end, and the germline J gene provides the missing end. This rearrangement joins TRBV10-3 to TRBJ2-2, with no clear D. Between the trimmed V and J ends, which lost 8 bases and 5 bases, there was a span of 15 bases. CDR1 is ENHRY, CDR2 SYGVKD, per germline. The CDR3 length is 14 residues. CDR3 DNA, as far as it was read: TGTGCCATCGCCGAACAGACGATAACCGGGGAG. Translating gives CAIAEQTITGE. The CDR3 in full is CAIAEQTITGELFF.

This clone came up many times. Read data end 3 residues before the CDR3 end; the end is taken from the germline J gene. The genes are TRBV2 and TRBJ1-5, with D tentatively TRBD1 (5 bases). Trimming took off 9 bases at V and 3 bases at J, with 15 bases between the two ends. CDR1 and CDR2 from the germline V gene are SNHLY and FYNNEI. The CDR3 loop spans 14 amino acids. This CDR3 reads CASLAQGFNQPQHF. CDR3 bases read: TGTGCCAGTCTTGCCCAGGGCTTCAATCAGCCC. The full variable domain, with the rest looked up from reference TRBV2 and TRBJ1-5, is EPEVTQTPSHQVTQMGQEVILRCVPISNHLYFYWYRQILGQKVEFLVSFYNNEISEKSEIFDDQFSVERPDGSNFTLKIRSTKLEDSAMYFCASLAQGFNQPQHFGDGTRLSIL.

This clone was counted at least ten times. The CDR3 is cut off 3 residues early in the read; its end comes from the germline J gene. The chain is built from TRBV5-4 and TRBJ2-7, with 7 bases aligning to TRBD1. After removal of 3 bases from V and 3 bases from J, the junction contained 12 bases not matched to a gene. The CDR3 is 16 amino acids. The V gene's germline CDR1 is SGHNT and CDR2 YYREEE (reference sequence). The CDR3 DNA, read in part, is TGTGCCAGCAGCTGGGGACAGAACCTTCCCCTCTACGAG. Its translation is CASSWGQNLPLYE. The CDR3 in full is CASSWGQNLPLYEQYF.

This clone was detected many times. The CDR3 end falls 3 residues outside the read, so it is completed with the germline J gene. The chain employs TRBV6-2 or TRBV6-3 and TRBJ2-3; 10 positions agree with TRBD2. With V trimmed by 6 bases and J by 0 bases, 6 bases remained unmatched. From germline, CDR1 is MNHEY and CDR2 SVGEGT. The CDR3 has 16 amino acids. The CDR3 sequence: CASSAGLAVSTDTQYF. The CDR3 DNA, read in part, is TGTGCCAGCAGCGCAGGACTAGCGGTGAGCACAGATACG.

This clone was observed at least ten times. The read ends 3 residues shy of where the CDR3 ends; the end is completed using the germline J gene. The chain recombines TRBV29-1 with TRBJ1-2, with D possibly being TRBD1 (6 bases). The V end lost 2 bases, the J end lost 0 bases, and 13 bases lay between the germline ends. There are 15 residues in the CDR3. Germline loops: CDR1 SQVTM, CDR2 ANQGSEA. The part of the CDR3 DNA that was read is TGCAGCGTTGAAAAATCAGGGGTCTCTAACTATGGC. It specifies CSVEKSGVSNYG. The entire CDR3 is CSVEKSGVSNYGYTF.

This clone was found many times. The germline gene is not matched at one end of the junction; a read error may be the cause. The read finishes 3 residues shy of the CDR3 end, and the germline J gene is used to complete it. V is TRBV4-2 and J is TRBJ1-3; 7 nucleotides line up with TRBD1. The CDR3 has 14 residues. The germline gives CDR1 LGHNA, CDR2 YNFKEQ. Incomplete CDR3 DNA: TGCGCCAGCAGCCTGGGACAGAACTTAAACACC. Its translation: CASSLGQNLNT. The complete CDR3 protein is CASSLGQNLNTIYF.

This chain's CDR3 is CASSNRGSPGGKLFF. Partial CDR3 DNA: TGCGCCAGCAGCAACCGGGGTTCTCCGGGGGGAAAA. J is TRBJ1-4 and V is TRBV5-1, with a weak D call TRBD1 (5 bases). The read terminates 3 residues before the CDR3 end, so the remaining end is supplied by the germline J gene. Trimming cost V 4 bases and J 10 bases, with 20 bases left between them. The CDR3 covers 15 residues. The germline V gene encodes CDR1 SGHRS and CDR2 YFSETQ.

This clone came up many times. Coverage ceases 3 residues before the CDR3 finishes, and the germline J gene fills in the end. V is TRBV28 and J is TRBJ1-3; no clear D. Germline-derived CDR1 and CDR2 are MDHEN and SYDVKM. The V end was cut by 3 bases, the J end by 0 bases, with 6 bases between. This CDR3 comprises 14 residues. CDR3 region: CASSFRSSGNTIYF. CDR3 DNA (partial): TGTGCCAGCAGTTTCAGAAGCTCTGGAAACACC.

This clone was counted many times. This may come from a read error, since a much larger clone is one base off. The read terminates 3 residues ahead of where the CDR3 ends, so the germline J gene completes it. The rearrangement joins TRBV5-6 to TRBJ2-2; D unresolved. V was shortened by 4 bases and J by 8 bases, with 18 bases between the two germline ends. The CDR3 is 15 residues long. The V gene's germline CDR1 is SGHDT and CDR2 YYEEEE. The CDR3 sequence: CASSPRVLNEGELFF. Incomplete CDR3 DNA: TGTGCCAGCAGCCCTCGGGTCCTTAACGAGGGGGAG.

This clone has ten or more counts. The read terminates 3 residues ahead of where the CDR3 ends, so the germline J gene completes it. V is TRBV6-1 and J is TRBJ2-6; D is uncertain. The V gene lost 3 bases and the J gene lost 1 base, with 7 bases spanning the gap. This CDR3 comprises 15 residues. Germline CDR1 MNHNS, CDR2 SASEGT. Incomplete CDR3 DNA: TGTGCCAGCAGTGAGACTTCATCTGGGGCCAACGTC. Amino acid sequence: CASSETSSGANV. The complete CDR3 protein is CASSETSSGANVLTF.

This clone was recorded many times. The read ends 3 residues early relative to the CDR3; the germline J gene fills the gap. The V and J genes are TRBV7-3 and TRBJ2-1; 9 bases fit TRBD2. This CDR3 has 15 residues. V shed 5 bases and J 9 bases; nucleotides not matched to a gene: 11. Germline V gene data show CDR1 as SGHTA and CDR2 as FQGTGA. The part of the CDR3 DNA that was read is TGTGCCAGCAGCCCCATCGGGGATAGCGGGAGTGAG. Protein product: CASSPIGDSGSE. The complete CDR3 reads CASSPIGDSGSEQFF.

This clone has a count of ten or more. The read stops 3 residues short of the end of the CDR3; the missing end is completed from the germline J gene. The rearrangement links TRBV7-9 to TRBJ2-3; D may be TRBD1 (6 bases). The germline gives CDR1 SEHNR, CDR2 FQNEAQ (reference sequence). The CDR3 loop spans 14 amino acids. The V gene lost 2 bases and the J gene lost 2 bases, with 8 bases spanning the gap. CDR3 bases read: TGTGCCAGCAGCTTACAGGGGCCCACAGATACG. Protein sequence: CASSLQGPTDT. The CDR3 in full is CASSLQGPTDTQYF.

This clone was observed at least ten times. The sequence runs out 3 residues before the end of the CDR3; the remainder is reconstructed from the germline J gene. This chain uses TRBV29-1 with TRBJ2-4, with D uncertain. The CDR3 spans 16 residues. The V end lost 4 bases, the J end lost 1 base, and 17 bases lay between the germline ends. The V gene's germline CDR1 is SQVTM and CDR2 ANQGSEA. The CDR3 is CSVVPDNLKAKNIQYF. Incomplete CDR3 DNA: TGCAGCGTTGTGCCAGACAACCTAAAGGCCAAAAACATT.

This CDR3 reads CASSFTGTSNDYTF. CDR3 DNA, as far as it was read: TGTGCCAGCAGCTTTACCGGGACTAGCAATGAC. The genes are TRBV7-2 and TRBJ1-2; possible D gene TRBD1, 5 bases. The sequenced fragment ends 3 residues before the CDR3 boundary, so the rest is inferred from the germline J gene. The length of the CDR3 is 14 residues. Germline loops: CDR1 SGHTA, CDR2 FQGNSA.

This clone was counted at least ten times. The CDR3 extends 3 residues past the end of the read, so its final part is completed from the germline J gene. The rearrangement uses TRBV5-1 and TRBJ2-1; 8 nucleotides agree with TRBD2. Unmatched junction bases numbered 17, after V lost 5 bases and J lost 4 bases. The CDR3 length is 18 residues. In germline, CDR1 is SGHRS, CDR2 YFSETQ. The CDR3 sequence: CASRGVSLSGGAYNEQFF. CDR3 bases read: TGCGCCAGCAGGGGGGTGAGTTTGAGCGGGGGTGCTTACAATGAG.

Many counts were recorded for this clone. The read ends 3 residues shy of where the CDR3 ends; the end is completed using the germline J gene. The chain links TRBV6-1 to TRBJ1-5; tentative D call: TRBD1 (6 bases). This CDR3 has 15 amino acids. The V gene's germline CDR1 is MNHNS and CDR2 SASEGT. Trimming took 3 bases from V and 8 from J, leaving 17 bases between them. Partial CDR3 DNA: TGTGCCAGCAGTGAGTTGGGGGCAGGGAGGGAGCCC. This encodes CASSELGAGREP. The complete CDR3 protein is CASSELGAGREPQHF.

The table lists this clone with many counts. The CDR3 extends 3 residues past the end of the read, so its final part is completed from the germline J gene. This chain joins TRBV10-3 and TRBJ1-3; a possible D gene is TRBD1 (6 bases). CDR3 length equals 15 residues. CDR1 is ENHRY and CDR2 is SYGVKD in the germline V gene. V was pared by 7 bases and J by 0 bases, with 13 bases between. CDR3 DNA (partial): TGTGCCATCACCATGGACAGAGACTCTGGAAACACC. Amino acids: CAITMDRDSGNT. From start to end, the CDR3 is CAITMDRDSGNTIYF.

This clone was observed a few times. The read terminates 3 residues ahead of where the CDR3 ends, so the germline J gene completes it. The chain employs TRBV5-1 and TRBJ2-2; tentatively, D is TRBD2 (5 bases). The germline CDR1 and CDR2 sequences are SGHRS and YFSETQ. The CDR3 runs 18 residues. The chain's CDR3 is CASSLGAGVEQQNSPLFF. The CDR3 DNA, read in part, is TGCGCCAGCAGCTTGGGGGCCGGGGTTGAACAACAAAATTCACCG.

This clone was counted many times. The read gets to within 3 residues of the CDR3 end, and the germline J gene fills in the rest. The rearrangement joins TRBV13 to TRBJ1-3; 7 bases align to TRBD1. This CDR3 has 16 residues. CDR1 is PRHDT and CDR2 is FYEKMQ in the germline V gene (reference sequence). V lost 2 bases to trimming and J lost 0 bases; unmatched junction nucleotides: 4. The CDR3 spells CASSLMGQSSGNTIYF. The CDR3 DNA, read in part, is TGTGCCAGCAGCTTAATGGGACAGAGCTCTGGAAACACC.

This clone has a handful of counts. The read terminates 3 residues ahead of where the CDR3 ends, so the germline J gene completes it. V gene TRBV5-1 combines with J gene TRBJ1-4, with TRBD1 matching over 7 bases. Germline V gene data show CDR1 as SGHRS and CDR2 as YFSETQ. Trimming took 4 bases from V and 3 from J; bases not matched to a gene: 6. The CDR3 loop spans 15 amino acids. The sequenced part of the CDR3 DNA is TGCGCCAGCAGCAACGACGGGACAGCTAATGAAAAA. The encoded protein is CASSNDGTANEK. The complete CDR3 reads CASSNDGTANEKLFF.

This clone was recorded at least ten times. The read ends 3 residues early relative to the CDR3; the germline J gene fills the gap. The chain is built from TRBV6-1 and TRBJ2-7; a possible D gene is TRBD1 (6 bases). The length of the CDR3 is 13 residues. The V end lost 4 bases, the J end lost 6 bases, and 13 bases lay between the germline ends. Germline CDR1 reads MNHNS; CDR2 reads SASEGT. The DNA read from the CDR3 is TGTGCCAGCAGTGCCTTTGACAGGCTCGAG. This gives the protein CASSAFDRLE. The whole CDR3 region reads CASSAFDRLEQYF.

This clone has more than one count but fewer than ten. The sequence runs out 3 residues before the end of the CDR3; the remainder is reconstructed from the germline J gene. V and J are TRBV7-9 and TRBJ1-2; D remains ambiguous. In germline, CDR1 is SEHNR, CDR2 FQNEAQ (reference sequence). The CDR3 is 14 residues long. The CDR3 is CASSLDVRASDYTF. Incomplete CDR3 DNA: TGTGCCAGCAGCTTAGATGTAAGGGCTTCCGAC.